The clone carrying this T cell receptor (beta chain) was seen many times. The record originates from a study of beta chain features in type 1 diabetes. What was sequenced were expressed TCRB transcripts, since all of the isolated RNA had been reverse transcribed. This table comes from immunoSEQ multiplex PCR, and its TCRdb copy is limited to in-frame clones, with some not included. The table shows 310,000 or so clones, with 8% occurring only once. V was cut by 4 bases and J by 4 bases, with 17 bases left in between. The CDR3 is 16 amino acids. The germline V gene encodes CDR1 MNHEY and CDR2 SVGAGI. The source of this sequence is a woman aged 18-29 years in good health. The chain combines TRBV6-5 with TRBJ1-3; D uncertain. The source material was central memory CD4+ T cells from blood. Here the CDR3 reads CASSSMTTKAGNTIYF. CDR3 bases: TGTGCCAGCAGTTCGATGACGACGAAGGCGGGAAACACCATATATTTT.